The present entry profiles one T cell receptor (beta chain) with its context. Its antigen is as yet unknown. The CDR3 covers 14 residues. Per the germline V gene, CDR1 is MNHEY and CDR2 is SVGAGI. Trimming removed 6 bases at V and 1 base at J, with 12 bases between. The data belong to a study of shared clonotypes between healthy human individuals. Study-wide points: Only blood underwent sampling, and tissue repertoires likely differ.

Each sample came from a Caucasian adult donor living in Nashville, Tennessee. Deep-level assay runs were performed. For each subset, genomic DNA was distributed in equal portions over several immunoSEQ plates. TCRdb's table, derived via immunoSEQ multiplex PCR, lists solely in-frame clones and lacks some. The sample has fewer than 650,000 clones; 60% to 85% are singletons. The sample consisted of PBMCs. This TCR was recovered from a woman aged 40 to 50 in good health. Some clones in this sample may be carry-over from other donors' samples. The chain employs TRBV6-5 and TRBJ1-1; D not certain. The CDR3 spells CASSSIEGNTEAFF. CDR3 coding DNA: TGTGCCAGCAGCTCAATTGAAGGGAACACTGAAGCTTTCTTT.